This T cell receptor (beta chain) was sequenced during a study of PD-1 blockade in classical Hodgkin lymphoma. Broader study findings: TCR diversity rose significantly by C4D1 in CD4+ but not CD8+ cells. When set against healthy donors, newly diagnosed patients were reported to show lower baseline TCR diversity. Some patients began nivolumab under 1 year after ASCT. These patients were excluded from later analyses.

A remark on this clone: What it binds is not known.

The repertoire was sequenced with immunoSEQ multiplex PCR; TCRdb's copy has only in-frame clones and lacks some. The sample carries roughly 15,000 clones, roughly 66% recorded once. Germline V gene lookup returns CDR1 MNHNS and CDR2 SASEGT. The CDR3 runs 15 residues. V was cut by 5 bases and J by 6 bases, with 19 bases left in between. The patients all showed relapse after autologous stem cell transplantation, while their brentuximab vedotin exposure varied. Sequenced material: peripheral blood mononuclear cells (PBMCs), taken at baseline. The TCR sequence derives from a human donor with classical Hodgkin lymphoma. This chain uses TRBV6-1 with TRBJ1-2; no definite D call. For the CDR3, the DNA is TGTGCCAGCAGTCCGGAGGGAGACCTATCGGATGGCTACACCTTC. Its protein product is CASSPEGDLSDGYTF.